This T cell receptor beta chain was identified in a study of cytomegalovirus exposure and HLA in healthy donors. General study results and limits: Associated with cytomegalovirus, according to the listing, were some 180 TCR beta chains.

Here immunoSEQ multiplex PCR was the method, and the copy in TCRdb shows in-frame clones only, minus some. The data show 220,000 or so clones, 65% to 85% seen once. V shed 0 bases, J shed 7 bases, and the junction held 14 bases outside the gene matches. Germline loops: CDR1 LNHNV, CDR2 YYDKDF (reference sequence). CDR3 length: 18 residues. This clone was seen a single time. Its specificity is not known. Sequencing input: PBMCs. The receptor was isolated from a woman aged 25-40 years in good health and CMV-seropositive. This chain uses TRBV15 with TRBJ2-1; 8 bases fit TRBD2. The CDR3 DNA follows: TGTGCCACCAGCAGAGATCCCCCCGGGACTAGTGTTGGAAATGAGCAGTTCTTC. The encoded protein is CATSRDPPGTSVGNEQFF.